Shown below are 30 T cell receptor beta chains from a single sample sequenced in a study of blood T cell repertoires in COVID-19. Using immunoSEQ multiplex PCR, the repertoire was profiled, and TCRdb retains in-frame clones only, with some absent. The sample gives about 260,000 clones, less than 90% of which show up once; approximately 2% is in the top ten. Material: peripheral blood. These receptors were obtained from a man aged 30 to 39 with active or convalescent COVID-19.

CDR3 protein: CASSLAASGGNSPLHF. CDR3 DNA sequence: TGCGCCAGCAGCTTGGCAGCGTCGGGGGGGAATTCACCCCTCCACTTT. The rearrangement joins TRBV5-1 to TRBJ1-6, with a tentative D call TRBD1 (5 bases). With 0 bases removed from V and 7 bases from J, the gap between germline ends came to 14 bases. Germline V gene data show CDR1 as SGHRS and CDR2 as YFSETQ. There are 16 residues in the CDR3.

V is TRBV13 and J is TRBJ1-1; 8 bases match TRBD1. V was clipped by 4 bases and J by 4 bases; unmatched bases: 11. The CDR3 runs to 16 residues. Germline CDR1 reads PRHDT; CDR2 reads FYEKMQ (reference sequence). Here the CDR3 DNA reads TGTGCCAGCAGCTCCTACGGTTACGGACAGGGCACTGAAGCTTTCTTT. This encodes CASSSYGYGQGTEAFF.

This clone was seen once. This chain joins TRBV5-4 and TRBJ2-4; 12 positions agree with TRBD1. V lost 6 bases and J lost 8; bases outside the gene matches: 12. The CDR3 covers 16 residues. Germline V lookup: CDR1 SGHNT, CDR2 YYREEE (reference sequence). CDR3 bases: TGTGCCAGCAACGAAGGGACAGGGGGCGCAGGGGACATTCAGTACTTC. Protein product: CASNEGTGGAGDIQYF.

This sequence joins TRBV6-1 and TRBJ2-2, with D maybe TRBD2 (5 bases). Germline V gene sequence: CDR1 MNHNS, CDR2 SASEGT. Trimming removed 2 bases from V and 6 bases from J, with 10 bases in between. The CDR3 is 14 residues long. In DNA, the CDR3 is TGTGCCAGCAGTGAATTGAGGGTCTCCGGGGAGCTGTTTTTT. It yields the protein CASSELRVSGELFF.

This clone has only one observation. This chain links TRBV7-2 with TRBJ1-2; no clear D. Trimming shortened V by 7 bases and J by 7 bases, and 19 bases separated the two germline ends. The CDR3 has 14 residues. Per the germline V gene, CDR1 is SGHTA and CDR2 is FQGNSA. CDR3 sequence: CASIAMSSGSGYTF. Written as DNA, the CDR3 is TGTGCCAGCATCGCAATGTCATCTGGGAGTGGCTACACCTTC.

The V and J genes are TRBV9 and TRBJ2-5; 9 nucleotides line up with TRBD2. The V segment lost 0 bases and the J segment 1 base; nucleotides outside the gene matches: 4. Per germline, CDR1 SGDLS and CDR2 YYNGEE. The CDR3 length is 16 residues. The CDR3 sequence: CASSVGGTSSQETQYF. The CDR3 DNA is TGTGCCAGCAGCGTAGGTGGGACTAGCTCCCAAGAGACCCAGTACTTC.

V usage is TRBV3-1 (or the pseudogene TRBV3-2) and J usage is TRBJ1-5; tentative D call: TRBD1 (5 bases). V was clipped by 1 base and J by 4 bases, with 8 bases between them. The CDR3 loop spans 14 amino acids. Germline CDR1 LGHDT, CDR2 YNNKEL (reference sequence). The chain's CDR3 is CASSQASGNQPQHF. Here the CDR3 DNA reads TGTGCCAGCAGCCAAGCGTCAGGGAATCAGCCCCAGCATTTT.

The chain joins TRBV6-5 to TRBJ2-3; a weak D match, TRBD2 (6 bases). V was cut by 9 bases and J by 1 base, with 14 bases left in between. The CDR3 is 14 amino acids. Germline CDR1 and CDR2: MNHEY and SVGAGI. CDR3 in DNA: TGTGCCAGTGCGACGGGGGAACGCACAGATACGCAGTATTTT. Its translation: CASATGERTDTQYF.

The V and J genes are TRBV5-4 and TRBJ2-7; TRBD1 agrees at 7 bases. Germline CDR1 SGHNT, CDR2 YYREEE (reference sequence). Trimming removed 4 bases from V and 2 bases from J; junction bases left unmatched: 6. The CDR3 runs 14 residues. The CDR3 coding sequence is TGTGCCAGCAGCGATGACAGGGCCACCTACGAGCAGTACTTC. Its protein product is CASSDDRATYEQYF.

The rearrangement joins TRBV28 to TRBJ2-4, with unresolved D. Germline V gene lookup returns CDR1 MDHEN and CDR2 SYDVKM. The CDR3 is 12 residues long. Trimming left V 4 bases short and J 11 bases short, with 12 bases between. In DNA form, the CDR3 reads TGTGCCAGCAGTTGGCCAGGTAATCTTCAGTACTTC. Residues: CASSWPGNLQYF.

The chain carries TRBV6-5 and TRBJ2-4; TRBD1 agrees at 7 bases. This CDR3 has 15 residues. The germline V gene encodes CDR1 MNHEY and CDR2 SVGAGI. V lost 5 bases, J lost 1 base, and 5 bases stayed unmatched. CDR3 in DNA: TGTGCCAGCAGTACGACAGGGATTGCCAAAAACATTCAGTACTTC. Encoded protein: CASSTTGIAKNIQYF.

The chain couples TRBV18 to TRBJ1-3; D is possibly TRBD1 (6 bases). Germline CDR1 reads KGHSH; CDR2 reads LQKENI. Trimming cost V 5 bases and J 0 bases, with 14 bases left between them. This CDR3 comprises 16 residues. The CDR3 reads CASSSATGSSGNTIYF. The CDR3 DNA is TGTGCCAGCTCATCCGCCACAGGGAGCTCTGGAAACACCATATATTTT.

The rearrangement uses TRBV6-5 and TRBJ1-2; D uncertain. The length of the CDR3 is 13 residues. The germline gives CDR1 MNHEY, CDR2 SVGAGI. Trimming pared 5 bases from V and 8 bases from J, leaving 15 bases between. In DNA form, the CDR3 reads TGTGCCAGCAGTACGCTCGCTGCTCGGGGCTACACCTTC. Translated, it gives CASSTLAARGYTF.

This chain uses TRBV4-3 with TRBJ2-7, with D possibly TRBD2 on 6 matching bases. Germline CDR1 is LGHNA and CDR2 is YSLEER. The CDR3 has 15 amino acids. The V end was cut by 1 base, the J end by 3 bases, with 13 bases between. The CDR3 sequence is CASSQGRRAGYEQYF. DNA of the CDR3: TGCGCCAGCAGCCAAGGCCGGAGGGCAGGCTACGAGCAGTACTTC.

This rearrangement joins TRBV2 to TRBJ2-2, with 9 bases matching TRBD1. There are 16 residues in the CDR3. CDR1 SNHLY and CDR2 FYNNEI come from the germline V gene. The ends lost 5 bases at V and 7 bases at J; junction bases unmatched: 11. CDR3 in amino acids: CASSPLGQGDLGELFF. The CDR3 DNA is TGTGCCAGCAGTCCCTTGGGACAGGGAGATCTCGGGGAGCTGTTTTTT.

The gene calls are TRBV30 and TRBJ1-4; D is undetermined. The CDR3 has 11 residues. Trimming stripped 3 bases from V and 8 bases from J, with 7 bases between. Germline V gene lookup returns CDR1 GTSNPN and CDR2 SVGIG (reference sequence). In DNA, the CDR3 is TGTGCCTGGAGCAGTGGCGAAAAACTGTTTTTT. Amino acids: CAWSSGEKLFF.

The chain uses TRBV7-2 and TRBJ2-7; the match to TRBD2 covers 7 bases. The CDR3 contains 17 residues. Germline trimming cut 5 bases from V and 0 bases from J; bases unmatched to any gene: 13. Germline assignment: CDR1 SGHTA and CDR2 FQGNSA. The CDR3 sequence is CASSRSPGGGGSYEQYF. CDR3 DNA: TGTGCCAGCAGCAGATCCCCGGGCGGGGGAGGCTCCTACGAGCAGTACTTC.

The chain is built from TRBV15 and TRBJ2-1; D possibly corresponds to TRBD2 (6 bases). The germline CDR1 and CDR2 sequences are LNHNV and YYDKDF (reference sequence). The germline V and J ends were trimmed by 3 bases and 7 bases, with 16 bases remaining between them. The CDR3 is 15 amino acids. DNA for the CDR3: TGTGCCACCAGCAGTCGTTTGGGAGGCGGGAATGAGCAGTTCTTC. This translates into CATSSRLGGGNEQFF.

The chain links TRBV15 to TRBJ1-3, with D maybe TRBD1 (5 bases). This CDR3 is 16 amino acids long. V gave up 0 bases and J gave up 4 bases, with 13 bases separating them. Germline V gene lookup returns CDR1 LNHNV and CDR2 YYDKDF (reference sequence). The DNA for the CDR3 is TGTGCCACCAGCAGAGATCCGCCGGGGGTGGGAAACACCATATATTTT. It translates to CATSRDPPGVGNTIYF.

The rearrangement uses TRBV6-2 or TRBV6-3 and TRBJ2-1; 8 nucleotides align to TRBD2. Germline V gene data show CDR1 as MNHEY and CDR2 as SVGEGT. The CDR3 has 18 amino acids. V gave up 6 bases and J gave up 10 bases; unmatched junction bases: 23. The CDR3 DNA reads TGTGCCAGCAGCAGCTTAGGGGTTCGAGCGGGGGTTCTTTGGGAGCAGTTCTTC. Protein sequence: CASSSLGVRAGVLWEQFF.

This clone was found once. The CDR3 nucleotides read TGTGCCAGCAGCCCCAGACAGGGTGGCACAGATACGCAGTATTTT. It yields the protein CASSPRQGGTDTQYF. The chain uses TRBV11-3 and TRBJ2-3, with 7 positions matching TRBD1. The length of the CDR3 is 15 residues. Per germline, CDR1 SGHNT and CDR2 YENEEA. The V segment lost 5 bases and the J segment 1 base; nucleotides outside the gene matches: 6.

The CDR3 sequence: CASSPETADTIYF. In DNA, the CDR3 is TGTGCCAGCTCACCTGAAACAGCGGACACCATATATTTT. V usage is TRBV18 and J usage is TRBJ1-3; D call uncertain. This CDR3 spans 13 amino acids. Deletions cut 3 bases from V and 8 bases from J, with 11 bases between. Germline CDR1 KGHSH, CDR2 LQKENI.

The rearrangement uses TRBV5-1 and TRBJ1-5; 7 bases match TRBD1. The CDR3 contains 15 residues. Per germline, CDR1 SGHRS and CDR2 YFSETQ. V lost 2 bases to trimming and J lost 0 bases; unmatched junction nucleotides: 2. CDR3: CASSLQGSSNQPQHF. Written as DNA, the CDR3 is TGCGCCAGCAGCTTACAGGGGAGTAGCAATCAGCCCCAGCATTTT.

This sequence joins TRBV5-1 and TRBJ2-1, with 13 bases matching TRBD2. The CDR3 contains 18 residues. Per the germline V gene, CDR1 is SGHRS and CDR2 is YFSETQ. J gave up 0 bases and V 3 bases, and 6 bases lay outside the gene matches. Here the CDR3 DNA reads TGCGCCAGCAGCTCCCGGACTAGCGGGGGCCTCTCCTACAATGAGCAGTTCTTC. It encodes CASSSRTSGGLSYNEQFF.

The rearrangement links TRBV10-2 to TRBJ1-1, with D unclear. V lost 8 bases to trimming and J lost 0 bases, with 7 bases between them. Germline V CDR1 and CDR2: WSHSY, SAAADI. This CDR3 has 12 residues. In nucleotides, the CDR3 is TGCGCCAGCGGTACGGTGAACACTGAAGCTTTCTTT. Its protein is CASGTVNTEAFF.

The chain has TRBV7-8 and TRBJ1-5, with D unclear. From germline, CDR1 is SGHVS and CDR2 FQNEAQ. The CDR3 extends over 16 amino acids. Trimming pared 1 base from V and 3 bases from J, leaving 13 bases between. The CDR3 DNA reads TGTGCCAGCAGCTTAGGGACTCATCTAAACAATCAGCCCCAGCATTTT. It encodes CASSLGTHLNNQPQHF.

V and J are TRBV5-6 and TRBJ1-1, with D tentatively TRBD1 (6 bases). CDR1 and CDR2 from the germline V gene are SGHDT and YYEEEE. This CDR3 has 14 amino acids. V gave up 4 bases and J gave up 5 bases, with 15 bases separating them. CDR3 residues: CASSPGERTTEAFF. DNA for the CDR3: TGTGCCAGCAGCCCAGGGGAGAGGACGACTGAAGCTTTCTTT.

This clone has a single count. The chain combines TRBV7-6 with TRBJ1-4; 9 positions agree with TRBD1. CDR3 length equals 18 residues. J gave up 3 bases and V 5 bases, and 13 bases lay outside the gene matches. Germline assignment: CDR1 SGHVS and CDR2 FNYEAQ. Here the CDR3 reads CASSGERGQGSANEKLFF. DNA of the CDR3: TGTGCCAGCAGCGGGGAGAGGGGACAGGGCTCGGCTAATGAAAAACTGTTTTTT. Full variable domain (missing parts from reference TRBV7-6 and TRBJ1-4): GAGVSQSPRYKVTKRGQDVALRCDPISGHVSLYWYRQALGQGPEFLTYFNYEAQQDKSGLPNDRFSAERPEGSISTLTIQRTEQRDSAMYRCASSGERGQGSANEKLFFGSGTQLSVL.

The chain has TRBV10-3 and TRBJ1-3; 8 nucleotides match TRBD1. Trimming took 2 bases from V and 8 from J; bases not matched to a gene: 5. The germline CDR1 and CDR2 sequences are ENHRY and SYGVKD. The CDR3 contains 14 residues. CDR3: CAISETGGFDTIYF. The CDR3 DNA is TGTGCCATCAGTGAGACAGGGGGTTTCGACACCATATATTTT.

This clone was recorded once. The chain carries TRBV7-9 and TRBJ1-1, with D possibly TRBD1 on 5 matching bases. Germline assignment: CDR1 SEHNR and CDR2 FQNEAQ (reference sequence). V lost 7 bases and J lost 8, with 11 bases in between. The CDR3 covers 11 residues. The CDR3 nucleotides read TGTGCCAGCACGAGGGGTCAGGAAGCTTTCTTT. It codes for CASTRGQEAFF.